One sample yielded the 4 T cell receptor beta chains listed below, sequenced in a study of cytomegalovirus exposure and HLA in healthy donors. PCR primers comprised 60 Vbeta and 13 Jbeta primers. Measured with immunoSEQ multiplex PCR; TCRdb has only the in-frame clones, and not every one. Among over 150,000 clones, approximately 83% were seen once, and the ten largest hold about 0.1%. Sequencing was done on a sample of PBMCs. Receptor source: a boy younger than 10 in good health and CMV-seronegative.

This chain uses TRBV30 with TRBJ2-3, with D perhaps matching TRBD2 (5 bases). The CDR3 loop spans 17 amino acids. Germline V gene sequence: CDR1 GTSNPN, CDR2 SVGIG (reference sequence). The V and J ends lost 2 bases and 5 bases respectively, with 23 bases between them. The CDR3 region is CAWSPPFGLAGGDTQYF. The CDR3 nucleotides are TGTGCCTGGAGTCCCCCTTTCGGGCTCGCCGGAGGAGATACGCAGTATTTT.

This clone was observed a single time. J is TRBJ2-7 and V is TRBV2; D gene unclear. V was cut by 5 bases and J by 0 bases, with 20 bases left in between. This CDR3 is built from 17 residues. CDR1 is SNHLY and CDR2 is FYNNEI in the germline V gene. The CDR3 loop reads CASSILNTGRFSYEQYF. DNA for the CDR3: TGTGCCAGCAGTATTCTAAACACCGGCAGGTTCTCCTACGAGCAGTACTTC.

The chain is built from TRBV7-9 and TRBJ2-5, with D possibly matching TRBD1 (5 bases). The V gene lost 5 bases and the J gene lost 1 base, with 8 bases spanning the gap. CDR1 and CDR2 from the germline V gene are SEHNR and FQNEAQ (reference sequence). This CDR3 is 13 amino acids long. CDR3 sequence (DNA): TGTGCCAGCAGCCAGGACACCCAAGAGACCCAGTACTTC. As protein: CASSQDTQETQYF.

This clone turned up a few times. Other DNA sequences of this sample code for an identical CDR3. The chain joins TRBV7-2 to TRBJ2-3, with 10 bases lining up with TRBD2. Germline V gene data show CDR1 as SGHTA and CDR2 as FQGNSA. This CDR3 is 16 amino acids long. Trimming cost V 3 bases and J 0 bases; bases outside gene matches: 3. CDR3 DNA: TGTGCCAGCAGCTTTAGCGGGGGGTTCAGCACAGATACGCAGTATTTT. Translated, it gives CASSFSGGFSTDTQYF.